This TCR beta chain was retrieved from a study of blood T cell repertoires in COVID-19 (dated by TCRdb to the early 2020s). A note on the overall study: Samples covering the acute and convalescent phases of COVID-19 were provided by collaborators in the United States, Italy and Spain. The samples were drawn from the first 160 participants of the ongoing ImmuneRACE study and from over 950 subjects provided by 6 global collaborators. Subjects who had been exposed to COVID-19, were actively infected with it, or had recovered from it provided the deeply sampled blood TCRbeta repertoires that made up the dataset. HLA class I and class II types, where available, came from metadata supplied by the sample provider rather than from assay-based typing. The material from the prospective study consisted of cDNA or gDNA derived from T cells, B-cell-depleted T cells, or PBMCs. The repertoires were released in a freely available public database meant as a resource for research on the immune response to SARS-CoV-2. A de-identified subject ID, COVID-19 status, age in years and sex were almost always included in the sample metadata. On the study overall, not on this receptor specifically: How much clinical and demographic metadata was included differed by source and by participant, and the metadata was provided uncurated.

A note on this clone: Which antigen it targets is not known. Qualities for individual bases were not recorded, and no much larger clone is one base off.

V sheds 4 bases and J sheds 8 bases, leaving 13 bases between their ends. The CDR3 contains 14 residues, cysteine and phenylalanine counted. The retained sequence is limited to the CDR3, 42 bases, with the frame set at the first base. The CDR1 and CDR2 encoded by the germline V gene are SGHRS and YFSETQ. Collaborating institutions collected whole blood in K2EDTA tubes following their own protocols. For TCRbeta analysis, collaborator samples were shipped as frozen whole blood, as isolated PBMCs, or as DNA extracted from either sample type. TCRbeta CDR3 regions were amplified from genomic DNA using the immunoSEQ Assay, a bias-controlled multiplex PCR. In the authors' own workflow: Nucleated cell counts per sample were estimated from amplification of reference gene primers within the assay. To quantify the absolute abundance of each unique TCRbeta CDR3 rearrangement, sequence reads were collapsed and filtered. Productive Simpson clonality was computed per sample as the square root of Simpson's diversity index over productive rearrangements. Entries here come from immuneACCESS through TCRdb and include only in-frame sequences with V and J called. Some clones fail to appear in such tables; in the studies checked, an unresolved V gene covers under half of the shortfall, and the cause of the remainder is unknown. V and J calls and clone size come straight from that table; D and trimming were deduced from the DNA. Here the sample has 200,000 to 300,000 clones; over 80% occur a single time. The ten largest clonotypes hold approximately 3.3% of the sample.

The chain links TRBV5-1 with TRBJ1-6; possibly the D gene is TRBD1, per 5 matching bases. The TCR sequence derives from a woman aged 40 to 50 with acute or convalescent COVID-19. Sequences were obtained from peripheral blood. CDR3 reads: CASSQGLGDSPLHF. The sequenced DNA is TGCGCCAGCAGCCAGGGACTGGGGGATTCACCCCTCCACTTT. Reference TRBV5-1 and TRBJ1-6 proteins supply the regions before and after the CDR3; the full variable domain is: KAGVTQTPRYLIKTRGQQVTLSCSPISGHRSVSWYQQTPGQGLQFLFEYFSETQRNKGNFPGRFSGRQFSNSRSEMNVSTLELGDSALYLCASSQGLGDSPLHFGNGTRLTVT.